The rows below give T cell receptor beta chains drawn from one sample of a study of T-cell reconstitution after alpha-beta-depleted transplantation in children. TCRdb ran MiXCR on the PCR reads and lists one entry per CDR3 protein. This sample has 500,000 to 750,000 distinct CDR3 sequences, with roughly 13% found just once. The specimen comprised PBMCs, mostly from graft donor cells, sampled 360 days after TCRalphabeta/CD19-depleted stem cell transplant. Source of these receptors: a male patient between 10 and 17 years old who had a stem cell transplant for acute myeloid leukemia, so the T cells may come from the graft donor. Each CDR3 is given with its conserved first and last residue. The order of the fields is CDR3 length, clone size, V gene, D gene, J gene, CDR3 DNA, CDR3 protein. A D gene is named only where the DNA matches it firmly. The size of a clone is reported for some rows only, either as once, few or many, or as a class for expanded clones.

19	many	TRBV9	.	TRBJ2-6	TGTGCCAGCAGCGTCTCTCAGGGGGGAGAGGGCTCTGGGGCCAACGTCCTGACTTTC	CASSVSQGGEGSGANVLTF
15	.	TRBV5-4	TRBD2	TRBJ2-5	TGTGCCAGCAGCTTGAACGGGGGGATGAGGGAGACCCAGTACTTC	CASSLNGGMRETQYF
15	many	TRBV28	TRBD2	TRBJ2-1	TGTGCCAGCAGTTTATTGGCGGGAGCTCGGAATGAGCAGTTCTTC	CASSLLAGARNEQFF
15	.	TRBV4-3	.	TRBJ1-6	TGCGCCAGCAGCCAAGGGACAACGGACAATTCACCCCTCCACTTT	CASSQGTTDNSPLHF
11	.	TRBV28	.	TRBJ2-5	TGTGCCAGCCTGACAGAAGAGACCCAGTACTTC	CASLTEETQYF
13	.	TRBV12-3/TRBV12-4	.	TRBJ2-4	TGTGCCAGCAGTTTGAGTGTAGCTGGCATTCAGTACTTC	CASSLSVAGIQYF
19	many	TRBV15	TRBD2	TRBJ2-1	TGTGCCACCAGCAGAGATCGGGCGGCGGGAGGACAAGCCTACAATGAGCAGTTCTTC	CATSRDRAAGGQAYNEQFF
14	.	TRBV4-3	TRBD1	TRBJ2-7	TGCGCCAGCAGACACGGGCAGGGGGACTACGAGCAGTACTTC	CASRHGQGDYEQYF
15	few	TRBV19	.	TRBJ2-7	TGTGCCAGTAGTTTGACCGGGACTCGCTACTACGAGCAGTACTTC	CASSLTGTRYYEQYF
12	few	TRBV15	.	TRBJ2-4	TGTGCCACCAGCAGAGATCTGGGGGGTTCTTACTTC	CATSRDLGGSYF
16	few	TRBV11-2	.	TRBJ2-6	TGTGCCAGCGTGGGCAGAGAGGGCTCTGGGGCCAACGTCCTGACTTTC	CASVGREGSGANVLTF
15	many	TRBV12-3/TRBV12-4	TRBD2	TRBJ2-3	TGTGCCAGCAGTTCCGGGGGGGGGCAGGTAGATACGCAGTATTTT	CASSSGGGQVDTQYF
14	many	TRBV29-1	.	TRBJ2-3	TGCAGCGTAGACTCGGGAGTTAGCACAGATACGCAGTATTTT	CSVDSGVSTDTQYF
13	few	TRBV27	.	TRBJ1-3	TGTGCCAGCAGTCGGACGGTTGGAAACACCATATATTTT	CASSRTVGNTIYF
17	few	TRBV28	.	TRBJ2-5	TGTGCCAGCAGTTTCCTTCATTTTGGAGCCACGCAAGAGACCCAGTACTTC	CASSFLHFGATQETQYF
16	few	TRBV7-9	.	TRBJ2-2	TGTGCCAGCAGCCTACCCCAGGGCAGCTGGGGCGGGGAGCTGTTTTTT	CASSLPQGSWGGELFF
14	.	TRBV29-1	TRBD1	TRBJ1-3	TGCAGCGTTGGTTGGACAGGGCGAGGAAACACCATATATTTT	CSVGWTGRGNTIYF
16	many	TRBV7-2	TRBD1	TRBJ1-1	TGTGCCAGCAGCGCGACAGGGTTAAGAGCGAACACTGAAGCTTTCTTT	CASSATGLRANTEAFF
13	.	TRBV5-1	.	TRBJ1-2	TGCGCCAGCAGCTTGGGGCAGGCTCCCGGCTACACCTTC	CASSLGQAPGYTF
14	many	TRBV18	.	TRBJ2-5	TGTGCCAGCTCACCACCCGGGATCCAAGAGACCCAGTACTTC	CASSPPGIQETQYF